The rows below give T cell receptor beta chains drawn from one sample of a study of T-cell reconstitution after alpha-beta-depleted transplantation in children. TCRdb reprocessed the PCR reads via MiXCR and lists one record per CDR3 protein. Counted here are 98,000 or so distinct CDR3 sequences, about 22% occurring once; the ten biggest clones make up about 20%. Specimen: PBMCs, collected before TCRalphabeta/CD19-depleted stem cell transplant. The receptors were sampled from a boy between 2 and 10 years old with acute lymphoblastic leukemia, due to receive a stem cell transplant. CDR3s include the opening cysteine and the closing phenylalanine or tryptophan. A D gene is named only where the DNA matches it firmly. Size values are once, few and many counts, or a class for expanded clones, and some rows have none.

clone_size	cdr3_length	d_call	v_call	j_call	cdr3_nt	cdr3_aa
many	11	.	TRBV12-3/TRBV12-4	TRBJ2-1	TGTGCCAGCACTTGGGGTAAGGAGCAGTTCTTC	CASTWGKEQFF
.	18	TRBD2	TRBV7-2	TRBJ2-2	TGTGCCAGCAGCTTAGCGACTAGCGGGAATTTGGACACCGGGGAGCTGTTTTTT	CASSLATSGNLDTGELFF
.	14	TRBD1	TRBV7-9	TRBJ2-7	TGTGCCAGCGGGGGACAGGGACGCATCGACGAGCAGTACTTC	CASGGQGRIDEQYF
.	16	TRBD2	TRBV24-1	TRBJ2-5	TGTGCCACCAGTGATGCAAGCGGGAGAAACTCAGAGACCCAGTACTTC	CATSDASGRNSETQYF
.	14	TRBD1	TRBV6-1	TRBJ1-5	TGTGCCAGCAGGGGACAGGCTAGCAAGGGGACCCAGCATTTT	CASRGQASKGTQHF
.	13	TRBD2	TRBV20-1	TRBJ2-7	TGCAGCACTCCGGGACTAGCTAACTACGAGCAGTACTTC	CSTPGLANYEQYF
.	15	.	TRBV25-1	TRBJ2-1	TGTGCCAGCGGCGCCTCTAGCGACCCCTCCAATGAGCAGTTCTTC	CASGASSDPSNEQFF
.	15	.	TRBV6-1	TRBJ2-3	TGTGCCAGCAGTGAAGGGTACGGAGTCACAGATACGCAGTATTTT	CASSEGYGVTDTQYF
.	15	.	TRBV28	TRBJ2-1	TGTGCCAGCAGTTTCCCATCCGGAGTGGTCAATGAGCAGTTCTTC	CASSFPSGVVNEQFF
few	19	TRBD2	TRBV20-1	TRBJ2-2	TGCAGTGCTAGAGATTGGGGGACCTGGGAGCGGGAGGGCACCGGGGAGCTGTTTTTT	CSARDWGTWEREGTGELFF
.	15	.	TRBV11-2	TRBJ2-4	TGTGCCAGCAGCTTAGCCACTCGAGTCAAAAACATTCAGTACTTC	CASSLATRVKNIQYF
few	17	TRBD2	TRBV4-3	TRBJ2-3	TGCGCCAGCAGCCAAGAGTACTCTAGCGGCTACACAGATACGCAGTATTTT	CASSQEYSSGYTDTQYF
.	15	.	TRBV20-1	TRBJ2-4	TGCAGTGCTAGAAACGGAAACTTAGCCAAAAACATTCAGTACTTC	CSARNGNLAKNIQYF
.	16	TRBD2	TRBV3-1	TRBJ2-2	TGTGCCAGCAGCCATATTAGCGGGACCTCAACCGGGGAGCTGTTTTTT	CASSHISGTSTGELFF
.	16	TRBD1	TRBV6-2/TRBV6-3	TRBJ1-5	TGTGCCAGCAGTTACCCCGGGACAGCCCCGTCAAGGCCCCAGCATTTT	CASSYPGTAPSRPQHF
.	13	.	TRBV14	TRBJ2-1	TGTGCCAGCAGTCTAACTAGTTACAATGAGCAGTTCTTC	CASSLTSYNEQFF